The rows below give T cell receptor beta chains drawn from one sample of a study of blood T cell repertoires in COVID-19. TCRdb's copy holds only in-frame clones and misses some; the assay was immunoSEQ multiplex PCR. This sample has roughly 330,000 clones, with 80% to 90% found just once. Sequencing was performed on PBMCs or T cells enriched from blood (not recorded which). These receptors were taken from a woman under 30 who had recovered from COVID-19. The CDR3 runs from the conserved cysteine through the conserved F or W. Size is stated for part of the rows, as once, few or many counts, or as a class when the clone is expanded.

>TRBV5-1|TRBJ1-2|-
CASGLQGAGGYTF
>TRBV7-9|TRBJ1-1|-
CASSLGEFGPNTEAFF
>TRBV19|TRBJ2-7|-
CASSSPSSYEQYF
>TRBV6-5|TRBJ2-2|-
CASGYFQGRRTGELFF
>TRBV10-3|TRBJ2-1|-
CAISGPSGYNEQFF
>TRBV27|TRBJ2-1|few
CASSGGAHHSYNEQFF
>TRBV18|TRBJ2-3|-
CASSPRAEGSQYF
>TRBV27|TRBJ2-1|-
CASSLTGIHEQFF
>TRBV19|TRBJ1-1|-
CASSSGPRTEAFF
>TRBV5-8|TRBJ1-3|-
CASSPPRGDSGNTIYF
>TRBV7-3|TRBJ2-2|-
CASSPRGAGELFF
>TRBV18|TRBJ2-3|-
CASSPPGLAATDTQYF
>TRBV6-1|TRBJ2-1|-
CASSDKIRTVAAEQFF
>TRBV6-5|TRBJ1-1|-
CASRGGTGTNTEAFF
>TRBV27|TRBJ1-4|-
CASSPEGVEKLFF
>TRBV9|TRBJ1-4|-
CASSVGQAGGKLFF
>TRBV6-5|TRBJ2-7|-
CASSYRGSIYEQYF
>TRBV18|TRBJ2-5|-
CASSPPAGRETQYF
>TRBV5-8|TRBJ1-2|once
CASSPGQGIYGYTF
>TRBV18|TRBJ1-1|-
CASSRDGDTEAFF
>TRBV5-4|TRBJ1-2|-
CASSPGGTANFNYGYTF
>TRBV27|TRBJ1-1|-
CASSLPGSEAFF
>TRBV27|TRBJ1-5|-
CASSLLTNQPQHF
>TRBV24-1|TRBJ1-5|few
CATSTRGGSNQPQHF
>TRBV2|TRBJ1-6|-
CASSEQGWDSPLHF
>TRBV5-4|TRBJ2-3|-
CASSLVGTSGGTDTQYF
>TRBV11-2|TRBJ1-2|-
CASSLVGTGGLGYTF
>TRBV5-1|TRBJ1-1|-
CASSWGQANTEAFF
>TRBV12-3/TRBV12-4|TRBJ1-5|-
CASSPTGLPQHF
>TRBV4-1|TRBJ1-5|-
CASSPWGEGQHQPQHF
>TRBV10-1|TRBJ1-1|-
CASSTGGARSGQDEAFF
>TRBV7-9|TRBJ2-7|-
CASSLTTVGPYEQYF
>TRBV13|TRBJ1-1|-
CASSRTGETEAFF
>TRBV13|TRBJ2-3|-
CASRKTPTDTQYF
>TRBV25-1|TRBJ2-1|-
CASSEWEGEQFF
>TRBV28|TRBJ2-7|once
CASSEPGTATYEQYF
>TRBV7-3|TRBJ1-1|once
CASSLIAGSNTEAFF
>TRBV5-8|TRBJ2-2|-
CASSFGQNTGELFF
>TRBV6-1|TRBJ1-6|-
CASSDEEHSPLHF
>TRBV7-8|TRBJ2-1|-
CASSRTGRYNEQFF
>TRBV19|TRBJ1-6|-
CASTQAHSYNSPLHF
>TRBV11-3|TRBJ1-3|-
CASSLGGGGNTIYF
>TRBV28|TRBJ2-7|-
CASSFVSGGVGEQYF
>TRBV27|TRBJ2-6|-
CASSGGTVSGTVLTF
>TRBV30|TRBJ2-7|-
CAWSRRGSYEQYF
>TRBV3-1/TRBV3-2|TRBJ2-2|-
CASSRGSGFTGGRTGELFF
>TRBV5-1|TRBJ1-1|-
CPPSLLGGGGGTEAFF
>TRBV11-2|TRBJ1-5|-
CASSLLGGQGSQPQHF
>TRBV14|TRBJ1-4|few
CASSQGRRFNEKLFF
>TRBV3-1/TRBV3-2|TRBJ2-7|-
CASSQYLRGQREQYF
>TRBV11-2|TRBJ1-5|-
CASSLDLTGPSQPQHF
>TRBV6-5|TRBJ1-1|few
CASSSQGSDTEAFF
>TRBV5-5|TRBJ1-4|-
CASSLVGTDEKLFF
>TRBV28|TRBJ1-4|-
CASSPGDYNEKLFF
>TRBV5-4|TRBJ1-6|once
CASSLPRNYSPLHF